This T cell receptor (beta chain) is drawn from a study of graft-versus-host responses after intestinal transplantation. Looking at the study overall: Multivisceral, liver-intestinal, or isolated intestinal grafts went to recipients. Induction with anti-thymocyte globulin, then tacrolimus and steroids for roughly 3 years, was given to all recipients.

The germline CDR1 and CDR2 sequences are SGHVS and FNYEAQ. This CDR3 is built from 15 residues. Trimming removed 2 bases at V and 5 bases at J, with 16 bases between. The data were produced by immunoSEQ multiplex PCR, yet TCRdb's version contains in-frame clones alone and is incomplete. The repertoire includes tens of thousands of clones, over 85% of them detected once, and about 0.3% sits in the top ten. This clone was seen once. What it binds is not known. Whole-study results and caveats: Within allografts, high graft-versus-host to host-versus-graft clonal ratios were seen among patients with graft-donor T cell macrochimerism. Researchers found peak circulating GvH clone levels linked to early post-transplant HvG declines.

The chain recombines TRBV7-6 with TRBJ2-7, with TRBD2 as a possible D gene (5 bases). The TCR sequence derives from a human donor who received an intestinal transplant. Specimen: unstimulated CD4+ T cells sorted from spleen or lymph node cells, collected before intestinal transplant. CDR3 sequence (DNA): TGTGCCAGCAGCTTACTAGCTTCGGGATATAACGAGCAGTACTTC. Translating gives CASSLLASGYNEQYF.